Sequencing of this T cell receptor (beta chain) was carried out in a study of response to subunit inactivated influenza vaccine. Findings and caveats of the study: New T cells are recruited in small numbers by each seasonal influenza vaccination, according to the authors' suggestion.

TCRdb reprocessed the RT-PCR reads via MiXCR and lists one record per CDR3 protein. The data show 560,000 or so distinct CDR3 sequences, about 7.6% seen once. The V end was cut by 0 bases, the J end by 0 bases, with 11 bases between. This CDR3 is built from 16 residues. Germline V gene sequence: CDR1 SGHKS, CDR2 YYEKEE (reference sequence). Concerning this clonotype itself: What it binds is not known.

Sample: PBMCs from blood, taken about 24 months after vaccination. The receptor comes from a man in his fifties or sixties who received an inactivated influenza vaccine. The J gene is TRBJ2-3, the V gene TRBV5-5, with D unresolved. The DNA for the CDR3 is TGTGCCAGCAGCTTGGTCGGCAGTTCTAGCACAGATACGCAGTATTTT. This sequence encodes CASSLVGSSSTDTQYF.